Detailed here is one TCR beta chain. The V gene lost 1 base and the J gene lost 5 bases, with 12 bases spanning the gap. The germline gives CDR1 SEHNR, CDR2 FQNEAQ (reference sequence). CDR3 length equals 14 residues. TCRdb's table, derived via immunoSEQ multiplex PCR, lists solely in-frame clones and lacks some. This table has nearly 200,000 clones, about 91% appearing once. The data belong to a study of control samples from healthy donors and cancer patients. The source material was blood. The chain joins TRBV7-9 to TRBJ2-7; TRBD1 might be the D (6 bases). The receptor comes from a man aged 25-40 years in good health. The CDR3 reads CASSLGYRDDEQYF. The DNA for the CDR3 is TGTGCCAGCAGCTTAGGGTACAGGGATGACGAGCAGTACTTC.